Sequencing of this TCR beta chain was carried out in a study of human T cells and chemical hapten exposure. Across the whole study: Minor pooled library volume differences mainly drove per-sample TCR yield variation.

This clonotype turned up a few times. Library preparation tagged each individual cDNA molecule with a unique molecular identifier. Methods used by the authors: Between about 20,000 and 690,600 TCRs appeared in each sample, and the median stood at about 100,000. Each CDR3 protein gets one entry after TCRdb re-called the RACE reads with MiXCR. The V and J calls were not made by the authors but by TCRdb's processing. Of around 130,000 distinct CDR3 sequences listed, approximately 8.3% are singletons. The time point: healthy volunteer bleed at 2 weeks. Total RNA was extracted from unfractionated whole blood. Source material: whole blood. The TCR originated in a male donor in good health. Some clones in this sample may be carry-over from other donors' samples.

The CDR3 DNA follows: TGTGCCAGCAGCACACCCTGGGCTTACCGGCAGTACTTC. This sequence encodes CASSTPWAYRQYF. V is TRBV7-2 and J is TRBJ2-7; D not resolved. The germline gives CDR1 SGHTA, CDR2 FQGNSA. V was shortened by 5 bases and J by 9 bases, with 17 bases between the two germline ends. This CDR3 spans 13 amino acids.